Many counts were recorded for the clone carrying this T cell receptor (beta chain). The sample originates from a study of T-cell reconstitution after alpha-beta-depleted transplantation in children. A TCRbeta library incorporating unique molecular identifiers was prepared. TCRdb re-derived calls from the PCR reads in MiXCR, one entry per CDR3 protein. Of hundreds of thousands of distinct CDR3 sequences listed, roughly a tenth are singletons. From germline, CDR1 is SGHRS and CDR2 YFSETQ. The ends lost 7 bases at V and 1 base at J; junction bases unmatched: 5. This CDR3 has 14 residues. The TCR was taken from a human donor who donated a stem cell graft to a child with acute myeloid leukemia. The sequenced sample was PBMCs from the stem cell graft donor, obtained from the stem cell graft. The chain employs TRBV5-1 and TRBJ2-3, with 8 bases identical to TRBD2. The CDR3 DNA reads TGCGCCAGCGCGGCGGGAGGCGGCACAGATACGCAGTATTTT. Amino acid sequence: CASAAGGGTDTQYF.